Following are 26 T cell receptor beta chains from one sample sequenced in a study of control samples from healthy donors and cancer patients. Clones were read by immunoSEQ multiplex PCR, and TCRdb kept only the in-frame ones, dropping some. Among over 100,000 clones listed, more than 80% were seen once. The sequencing sample was made of blood. The source is a man aged 40-49 years in good health.

With respect to this clone: Relative to the germline gene, one junction end is altered; a read error may explain this. V gene TRBV2 combines with J gene TRBJ2-4, with D possibly matching TRBD1 (6 bases). The CDR3 contains 11 residues. Germline loops: CDR1 SNHLY, CDR2 FYNNEI. CDR3 sequence: CASSDRDTSDF. DNA of the CDR3: TGTGCCAGCAGTGACAGGGACACGTCGGACTTC.

The chain uses TRBV18 and TRBJ2-7; tentative D call: TRBD2 (5 bases). The CDR3 totals 14 residues. Trimming removed 3 bases at V and 1 base at J, with 10 bases between. The germline CDR1 and CDR2 sequences are KGHSH and LQKENI. The CDR3 loop is CASSPSEGSYEQYF. In nucleotides, the CDR3 is TGTGCCAGCTCACCTAGCGAGGGTTCCTACGAGCAGTACTTC.

This clone was found once. The chain links TRBV5-1 to TRBJ2-3; D unresolved. With 2 bases removed from V and 0 bases from J, the gap between germline ends came to 7 bases. This CDR3 spans 14 amino acids. Germline values: CDR1 SGHRS, CDR2 YFSETQ. CDR3 loop: CASSFSDSTDTQYF. The CDR3 DNA is TGCGCCAGCAGCTTTTCGGATAGCACAGATACGCAGTATTTT.

The sample holds one count of this clone. The J gene is TRBJ1-5, the V gene TRBV6-5; D is possibly TRBD1 (5 bases). CDR1 MNHEY and CDR2 SVGAGI come from the germline V gene. This CDR3 contains 14 residues. Trimming cost V 8 bases and J 4 bases, with 15 bases left between them. This CDR3 is CASGGWAGNQPQHF. DNA for the CDR3: TGTGCCAGCGGGGGTTGGGCAGGGAATCAGCCCCAGCATTTT.

J is TRBJ2-7 and V is TRBV19; D is uncertain. The CDR3 totals 12 residues. From germline, CDR1 is LNHDA and CDR2 SQIVND (reference sequence). Trimming removed 4 bases from V and 2 bases from J, with 6 bases in between. The CDR3 coding sequence is TGTGCCAGTAGTACCACGACCTACGAGCAGTACTTC. It is translated as CASSTTTYEQYF.

The chain combines TRBV25-1 with TRBJ1-3, with D perhaps TRBD1 (5 bases). The V and J ends lost 6 bases and 2 bases respectively, with 11 bases between them. From germline, CDR1 is MGHDK and CDR2 SYGVNS. CDR3 length equals 14 residues. The CDR3 bases are TGTGCCAGCAGCCCCGCGGGGGCTGGAAACACCATATATTTT. Translating gives CASSPAGAGNTIYF.

The chain is built from TRBV5-6 and TRBJ1-5; 7 bases are shared with TRBD1. This CDR3 has 13 residues. Germline trimming cut 4 bases from V and 7 bases from J; bases unmatched to any gene: 5. CDR1 is SGHDT and CDR2 is YYEEEE in the germline V gene. The CDR3 region is CASSAGTDQPQHF. CDR3 coding DNA: TGTGCCAGCAGCGCCGGGACAGACCAGCCCCAGCATTTT.

This clone was detected many times. This chain connects TRBV9 to TRBJ1-1; D is unresolved. The germline gives CDR1 SGDLS, CDR2 YYNGEE. The CDR3 runs to 13 residues. V lost 4 bases and J 5 bases, leaving 12 bases between the germline ends. This chain's CDR3 is CASSSGPSTEAFF. The CDR3 DNA reads as TGTGCCAGCAGCTCGGGCCCTAGTACTGAAGCTTTCTTT.

J is TRBJ2-7 and V is TRBV3-1 (or the pseudogene TRBV3-2), with D unresolved. Deletions cut 4 bases from V and 2 bases from J, with 12 bases between. Germline-derived CDR1 and CDR2 are LGHDT and YNNKEL (reference sequence). The CDR3 has 14 amino acids. CDR3 residues: CASSPQAGAYEQYF. For the CDR3, the DNA is TGTGCCAGCAGCCCCCAGGCAGGAGCCTACGAGCAGTACTTC.

This clone turned up a few times. The chain joins TRBV5-1 to TRBJ1-6; no firm D call. The V and J ends lost 0 bases and 7 bases respectively, with 5 bases between them. This CDR3 is 13 amino acids long. In germline, CDR1 is SGHRS, CDR2 YFSETQ. The CDR3 DNA reads as TGCGCCAGCAGCTTGGAAGGGAATTCACCCCTCCACTTT. Protein product: CASSLEGNSPLHF.

This sequence joins TRBV3-1 (or the pseudogene TRBV3-2) and TRBJ1-2, with D possibly TRBD1 on 6 matching bases. Germline CDR1 LGHDT, CDR2 YNNKEL (reference sequence). Deletions cut 1 base from V and 8 bases from J, with 11 bases between. CDR3 length: 13 residues. The CDR3 here is CASSQGTGPGYTF. The DNA for the CDR3 is TGTGCCAGCAGCCAAGGTACAGGGCCCGGCTACACCTTC.

The rearrangement links TRBV4-1 to TRBJ1-2, with no clear D. V dropped 4 bases and J dropped 5 bases, with 8 bases sitting between them. This CDR3 region has 12 residues. Germline CDR1 is MGHRA and CDR2 is YSYEKL. This CDR3 reads CASSLNSYGYTF. CDR3 sequence (DNA): TGCGCCAGCAGCCTCAACAGTTATGGCTACACCTTC.

Comments on this clone: Sequence at one end of the junction differs from germline and may be a read error. This chain joins TRBV20-1 and TRBJ1-1; unclear D gene. Germline CDR1 is DFQATT and CDR2 is SNEGSKA (reference sequence). This CDR3 spans 10 amino acids. The CDR3 DNA reads TGCAGTGCCATTAACAATGAAGCTTTCTTT. Protein: CSAINNEAFF.

The sample holds one count of this clone. The gene calls are TRBV28 and TRBJ1-3; no clear D gene. Trimming stripped 3 bases from V and 0 bases from J, with 6 bases between. CDR1 and CDR2 (germline): MDHEN, SYDVKM. CDR3 size: 14 residues. The CDR3 coding sequence is TGTGCCAGCAGTTTGCAGATCTCTGGAAACACCATATATTTT. Translated, it gives CASSLQISGNTIYF.

V usage is TRBV29-1 and J usage is TRBJ1-1; D ambiguous. Germline values: CDR1 SQVTM, CDR2 ANQGSEA. V shed 7 bases and J shed 1 base, with 10 bases lying between them. CDR3 length: 12 residues. Here the CDR3 reads CSGQQWNTEAFF. The CDR3, as DNA: TGCAGCGGGCAACAGTGGAACACTGAAGCTTTCTTT. The whole variable domain, remainder taken from reference TRBV29-1 and TRBJ1-1, is SAVISQKPSRDICQRGTSLTIQCQVDSQVTMMFWYRQQPGQSLTLIATANQGSEATYESGFVIDKFPISRPNLTFSTLTVSNMSPEDSSIYLCSGQQWNTEAFFGQGTRLTVV.

The chain recombines TRBV2 with TRBJ1-5; no firm D call. V shed 3 bases and J shed 1 base, with 13 bases lying between them. The CDR3 sequence is 16 residues long. Germline V lookup: CDR1 SNHLY, CDR2 FYNNEI. In DNA, the CDR3 is TGTGCCAGCAGTGAGTCGAGAGGGTTCAGCAATCAGCCCCAGCATTTT. Translation: CASSESRGFSNQPQHF.

The chain has TRBV19 and TRBJ1-1; possible D gene TRBD1, 5 bases. The CDR3 contains 15 residues. The germline gives CDR1 LNHDA, CDR2 SQIVND (reference sequence). V was trimmed by 1 base and J by 0 bases, leaving 9 bases between them. CDR3 region: CASSIVKGMNTEAFF. In nucleotides, the CDR3 is TGTGCCAGTAGTATAGTAAAGGGGATGAACACTGAAGCTTTCTTT.

V and J are TRBV11-3 and TRBJ2-7, with 8 bases aligning to TRBD1. The germline V gene has CDR1 SGHNT and CDR2 YENEEA. Unmatched junction bases numbered 5, after V lost 3 bases and J lost 1 base. This CDR3 is 15 amino acids long. CDR3 amino acids: CASSLTGDPSYEQYF. DNA for the CDR3: TGTGCCAGCAGCTTGACAGGGGACCCATCCTACGAGCAGTACTTC.

V and J are TRBV19 and TRBJ2-6, with D perhaps TRBD1 (6 bases). Between the trimmed V and J ends, which lost 6 bases and 1 base, there was a span of 13 bases. The CDR3 is 16 residues long. Looked up from germline, CDR1 is LNHDA and CDR2 is SQIVND (reference sequence). The CDR3 DNA follows: TGTGCCAGTAGGACCGAGACAGGTTCTGGGGCCAACGTCCTGACTTTC. Translating gives CASRTETGSGANVLTF.

The rearrangement links TRBV28 to TRBJ1-2, with D possibly matching TRBD1 (6 bases). Germline V gene sequence: CDR1 MDHEN, CDR2 SYDVKM. The CDR3 is made up of 15 amino acids. V shed 2 bases and J shed 1 base, with 11 bases lying between them. The CDR3 DNA reads as TGTGCCAGCAGTTTAGACAACAGGGTTAACTATGGCTACACCTTC. Residues: CASSLDNRVNYGYTF.

This clone has only a few counts. This chain joins TRBV5-1 and TRBJ2-3; 8 bases map to TRBD2. With V trimmed by 0 bases and J by 2 bases, 11 bases remained unmatched. CDR3 length: 18 residues. CDR1 is SGHRS, CDR2 YFSETQ, per germline. DNA of the CDR3: TGCGCCAGCAGCTTGGCCTGGGTGCGGGGGGCCCCCACAGATACGCAGTATTTT. Translation gives CASSLAWVRGAPTDTQYF.

This rearrangement joins TRBV5-6 to TRBJ1-4, with a weak D call TRBD1 (6 bases). This CDR3 is 15 amino acids long. CDR1 is SGHDT, CDR2 YYEEEE, per germline. V shed 2 bases and J shed 0 bases, with 8 bases lying between them. The CDR3 nucleotides read TGTGCCAGCAGCTTACAGGGACCAACTAATGAAAAACTGTTTTTT. It codes for CASSLQGPTNEKLFF.

The rearrangement joins TRBV5-4 to TRBJ1-6; D is uncertain. This CDR3 spans 14 amino acids. V lost 0 bases and J lost 4, with 5 bases in between. Germline V gene data show CDR1 as SGHNT and CDR2 as YYREEE (reference sequence). The DNA of the CDR3 is TGTGCCAGCAGCTTGGGAGAATATAATTCACCCCTCCACTTT. It codes for CASSLGEYNSPLHF.

The chain joins TRBV9 to TRBJ2-5; TRBD1 might be the D (5 bases). Germline CDR1 SGDLS, CDR2 YYNGEE. Trimming stripped 0 bases from V and 5 bases from J, with 17 bases between. This CDR3 comprises 16 residues. CDR3 region: CASSVAVRALGETQYF. In DNA, the CDR3 is TGTGCCAGCAGCGTAGCTGTCAGGGCCTTAGGGGAGACCCAGTACTTC.

The chain joins TRBV27 to TRBJ1-1; maybe TRBD1 (6 bases). The V end was cut by 2 bases, the J end by 5 bases, with 15 bases between. Germline-derived CDR1 and CDR2 are MNHEY and SMNVEV (reference sequence). The CDR3 totals 15 residues. CDR3 coding DNA: TGTGCCAGCAGTTTAGGGGGCACCCGTCTTACTGAAGCTTTCTTT. Translated, it gives CASSLGGTRLTEAFF.

The chain recombines TRBV10-3 with TRBJ2-1; possible D gene TRBD2, 7 bases. Trimming left V 2 bases short and J 9 bases short, with 11 bases between. This CDR3 contains 13 residues. Germline V CDR1 and CDR2: ENHRY, SYGVKD. The CDR3 reads CAISERGGGEQFF. Here the CDR3 DNA reads TGTGCCATCAGTGAGCGAGGGGGGGGTGAGCAGTTCTTC.